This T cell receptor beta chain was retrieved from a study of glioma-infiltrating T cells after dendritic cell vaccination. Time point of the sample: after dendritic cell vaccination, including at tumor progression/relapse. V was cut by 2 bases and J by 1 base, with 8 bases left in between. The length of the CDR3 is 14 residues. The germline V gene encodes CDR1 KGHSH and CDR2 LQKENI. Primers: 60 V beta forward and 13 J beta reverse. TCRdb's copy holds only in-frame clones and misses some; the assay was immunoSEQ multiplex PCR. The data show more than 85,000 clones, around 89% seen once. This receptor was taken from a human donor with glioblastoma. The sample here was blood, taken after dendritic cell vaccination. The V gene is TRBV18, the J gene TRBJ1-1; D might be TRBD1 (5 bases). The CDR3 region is CASSPRQRNTEAFF. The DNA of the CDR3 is TGTGCCAGCTCACCAAGACAGAGGAACACTGAAGCTTTCTTT.